This entry features one T cell receptor beta chain sequence. This clone was seen only once. This receptor's antigen is unknown. Qualities for individual bases were not recorded, and no much larger clone is one base off. This sample is drawn from a study of blood T cell repertoires in COVID-19 (dated by TCRdb to about 2020). Background on the whole study: Collaborator samples came from the United States, Italy and Spain and covered acute and convalescent phases of COVID-19. The material from the prospective study consisted of cDNA or gDNA derived from T cells, B-cell-depleted T cells, or PBMCs. The dataset comprised deeply sampled blood TCRbeta repertoires from subjects exposed to, actively infected with, or recovered from COVID-19. The repertoires were released in a freely available public database intended as a resource for research on the immune response to SARS-CoV-2. Samples were obtained from the ongoing ImmuneRACE study (first 160 participants) and from 1,254 subjects provided by 6 global collaborators. Nearly every sample came with metadata listing a de-identified subject ID, COVID-19 status, age in years and sex. Where available, HLA class I and class II types were taken from metadata supplied by the sample provider and were not determined by assay-based typing.

Study-wide conclusions, independent of this receptor: Clinical and demographic metadata were provided uncurated, with the amount varying by source and participant.

One collaborating source in Seattle enrolled patients while the patients were actively infected and followed the patients over time throughout the course of disease. The collaborating institutions used their own protocols to collect whole blood in K2EDTA tubes. For TCRbeta analysis, collaborators shipped samples in one of three forms: frozen whole blood, isolated PBMCs, or DNA extracted from either of those sample types. TCRbeta CDR3 regions were amplified from genomic DNA by means of the immunoSEQ Assay, a bias-controlled multiplex PCR. The original methods were these. Nucleated cell counts per sample were estimated from amplification of reference gene primers within the assay. Sequence reads were collapsed and filtered to measure the absolute abundance of every unique TCRbeta CDR3 rearrangement. For each sample, productive Simpson clonality was calculated by taking the square root of Simpson's diversity index across productive rearrangements. What TCRdb holds here is the immuneACCESS table cut down to in-frame rearrangements. Part of the clones is not present; checked against another copy, under half of the missing clones reflect an unresolved V gene, and the others are unexplained. For V, J and clone size, that table is used; D and trimming come from the DNA. This sample lists about 320,000 clones; over 85% were detected once. The ten biggest clones cover 11% of the sample.

The sample was peripheral blood. This clonotype originated in a woman in her twenties or thirties with COVID-19, enrolled during active disease.

The sequence in DNA is TGTGCCAGCAGCCGTCCAGACAGCGACGAGAGTGTAGCTTTCTTT. It is translated as CASSRPDSDESVAFF. The chain was built from TRBV5-4 and TRBJ1-1; a tentative D match to TRBD1 spans 5 bases. Looking up the germline V gene (reference sequence) yields CDR1 SGHNT and CDR2 YYREEE. The junction carries 23 bases between V and J, which are trimmed by 4 bases and 10 bases respectively. Including the terminal cysteine and phenylalanine, the CDR3 comprises 15 residues. Solely the CDR3 DNA is kept, with 45 bases framed from the first base.